The 23 T cell receptor beta chains reported below all come from one sample, sequenced in a study of T cells after yellow fever vaccination. From the 5' RACE reads, TCRdb called clonotypes with MiXCR, one entry per CDR3 protein. The table has 110,000 to 150,000 distinct CDR3 sequences, more than 6.5% seen once. Sequenced material: CD4+ T cells sorted from PBMCs, taken 10 days after the yellow fever booster vaccination. All receptors derive from a man aged 25-45 years who received the YFV17D yellow fever vaccine.

The V call is TRBV7-6, the J call TRBJ2-7; no firm D call. V lost 2 bases and J lost 3, with 14 bases in between. CDR3 length: 15 residues. CDR1 and CDR2 from the germline V gene are SGHVS and FNYEAQ. The CDR3 spells CASSLTPDGSYEQYF. Here the CDR3 DNA reads TGTGCCAGCAGCTTAACACCGGACGGAAGCTACGAGCAGTACTTC.

This clonotype was found many times. The V and J genes are TRBV7-2 and TRBJ1-5; D unclear. The ends were cut back, 1 base at V and 4 bases at J, with 5 bases in the middle. The CDR3 contains 13 residues. Germline loops: CDR1 SGHTA, CDR2 FQGNSA. In nucleotides, the CDR3 is TGTGCCAGCAGCTTAGGAGTAAATCAGCCCCAGCATTTT. This encodes CASSLGVNQPQHF.

This clonotype was counted at least ten times. V and J are TRBV18 and TRBJ2-5, with D possibly matching TRBD2 (6 bases). The CDR3 is 16 residues long. V lost 3 bases and J 4 bases, leaving 18 bases between the germline ends. Per germline, CDR1 KGHSH and CDR2 LQKENI. The CDR3 DNA reads as TGTGCCAGCTCACCCCAGGGTCATGGGACTTTAGAGACCCAGTACTTC. This sequence encodes CASSPQGHGTLETQYF.

The genes are TRBV5-1 and TRBJ2-2; D might be TRBD2 (5 bases). Germline assignment: CDR1 SGHRS and CDR2 YFSETQ. V was trimmed by 7 bases and J by 1 base, leaving 11 bases between them. The CDR3 length is 14 residues. The CDR3 spells CASSGSGNTGELFF. The CDR3 DNA follows: TGCGCCAGCTCTGGGAGCGGGAACACCGGGGAGCTGTTTTTT.

Worth noting for this clonotype: This may be a read error: a much more frequent sequence differs by one nucleotide. The chain combines TRBV11-2 with TRBJ2-1, with TRBD2 matching over 11 bases. This CDR3 is 14 amino acids long. Germline V CDR1 and CDR2: SGHAT, FQNNGV. Germline trimming cut 6 bases from V and 6 bases from J; bases unmatched to any gene: 4. CDR3 in amino acids: CASRGTSGSNEQFF. The CDR3 nucleotides are TGTGCCAGCAGGGGGACTAGCGGCTCCAATGAGCAGTTCTTC. Full variable domain (outside the CDR3, taken from reference TRBV11-2 and TRBJ2-1): EAGVAQSPRYKIIEKRQSVAFWCNPISGHATLYWYQQILGQGPKLLIQFQNNGVVDDSQLPKDRFSAERLKGVDSTLKIQPAKLEDSAVYLCASRGTSGSNEQFFGPGTRLTVL.

This clonotype was found many times. The rearrangement uses TRBV5-1 and TRBJ1-2; 8 bases are shared with TRBD1. The trim removed 0 bases at V and 4 bases at J, leaving 2 bases unmatched. CDR1 SGHRS and CDR2 YFSETQ come from the germline V gene. This CDR3 contains 14 residues. The CDR3 loop is CASSLGQGPYGYTF. CDR3 sequence (DNA): TGCGCCAGCAGCTTGGGACAGGGGCCCTATGGCTACACCTTC.

At least ten counts were recorded for this clonotype. V is TRBV12-3 or TRBV12-4 and J is TRBJ2-3, with D possibly matching TRBD2 (6 bases). The ends were cut back, 4 bases at V and 0 bases at J, with 11 bases in the middle. This CDR3 region has 15 residues. The CDR3 region has the DNA TGTGCCAGCAGTTGGAGGGGCGGTAGCACAGATACGCAGTATTTT. Encoded protein: CASSWRGGSTDTQYF.

Concerning this clonotype: It may be a read error: a sequence one base away is much more abundant. The chain links TRBV20-1 to TRBJ2-1, with 8 bases aligning to TRBD2. This CDR3 spans 15 amino acids. Per germline, CDR1 DFQATT and CDR2 SNEGSKA (reference sequence). Written as DNA, the CDR3 is TGCGGTGCTAGTGGTCGGGGGGGTATTGGAAATGAGCAGTTCTTC. This gives the protein CGASGRGGIGNEQFF.

The rearrangement links TRBV4-3 to TRBJ1-2; D possibly corresponds to TRBD1 (6 bases). Trimming took 3 bases from V and 6 from J, leaving 26 bases between them. Germline V gene lookup returns CDR1 LGHNA and CDR2 YSLEER. This CDR3 contains 18 residues. This CDR3 reads CASSQEGPDRRGFDGYTF. CDR3 nucleotide sequence: TGCGCCAGCAGCCAGGAGGGACCCGACAGGAGGGGATTCGATGGCTACACCTTC.

The chain uses TRBV27 and TRBJ2-2; D possibly corresponds to TRBD2 (5 bases). The CDR3 runs 14 residues. Trimming left V 6 bases short and J 4 bases short, with 12 bases between. Germline V CDR1 and CDR2: MNHEY, SMNVEV (reference sequence). This chain's CDR3 is CASSGGGGTGELFF. CDR3 DNA sequence: TGTGCCAGCAGCGGAGGAGGTGGCACCGGGGAGCTGTTTTTT.

There are many counts of this clonotype. This chain joins TRBV29-1 and TRBJ2-5; D remains unclear. Germline loops: CDR1 SQVTM, CDR2 ANQGSEA. This CDR3 is built from 11 residues. The V end lost 3 bases, the J end lost 5 bases, and 7 bases lay between the germline ends. The CDR3 is CSVDLLETQYF. The CDR3 DNA is TGCAGCGTTGACCTGCTCGAGACCCAGTACTTC.

This clonotype was counted many times. The chain links TRBV5-5 to TRBJ2-1; D is unresolved. V dropped 4 bases and J dropped 4 bases, with 9 bases sitting between them. Germline CDR1 is SGHKS and CDR2 is YYEKEE (reference sequence). The CDR3 extends over 13 amino acids. Here the CDR3 DNA reads TGTGCCAGCAGCGTCTCTGATTACAATGAGCAGTTCTTC. This sequence encodes CASSVSDYNEQFF.

This clonotype was observed at least ten times. J is TRBJ2-7 and V is TRBV24-1; 9 nucleotides align to TRBD1. This CDR3 contains 15 residues. The V gene's germline CDR1 is KGHDR and CDR2 SFDVKD. The trim removed 3 bases at V and 6 bases at J, leaving 8 bases unmatched. CDR3 in amino acids: CATSDVSGTGTEQYF. In DNA form, the CDR3 reads TGTGCCACCAGTGATGTCTCCGGGACAGGGACCGAGCAGTACTTC.

This clonotype was counted ten times or more. J is TRBJ2-7 and V is TRBV6-6; possibly TRBD1 or TRBD2 for D (6 bases each). V shed 6 bases and J shed 5 bases, with 14 bases lying between them. The CDR3 length is 13 residues. Germline assignment: CDR1 MNHNY and CDR2 SVGAGI (reference sequence). CDR3 nucleotide sequence: TGTGCCAGCAGACCCCTCGGGGGCGACGAGCAGTACTTC. Its translation: CASRPLGGDEQYF.

The J gene is TRBJ2-2, the V gene TRBV5-6, with TRBD1 matching 9 bases. CDR3 size: 15 residues. Unmatched junction bases numbered 5, after V lost 5 bases and J lost 3 bases. CDR1 is SGHDT, CDR2 YYEEEE, per germline. CDR3 amino acids: CASRLDRGDTGELFF. The CDR3 bases are TGTGCCAGCAGACTGGACAGGGGAGACACCGGGGAGCTGTTTTTT.

In its sample, this clonotype was seen many times. The J gene is TRBJ1-2, the V gene TRBV20-1; D not certain. The germline V gene encodes CDR1 DFQATT and CDR2 SNEGSKA (reference sequence). This CDR3 spans 11 amino acids. The V gene lost 1 base and the J gene lost 8 bases, with 8 bases spanning the gap. CDR3 sequence: CSARAGSGYTF. In DNA, the CDR3 is TGCAGTGCTAGAGCGGGGTCGGGCTACACCTTC.

This clonotype occurred many times. The rearrangement joins TRBV20-1 to TRBJ1-5; 7 bases align to TRBD1. The CDR3 has 16 residues. CDR1 and CDR2 (germline): DFQATT, SNEGSKA (reference sequence). V lost 5 bases, J lost 3 bases, and 13 bases stayed unmatched. This CDR3 is CSAFDRQGGPNQPQHF. The CDR3 DNA is TGCAGTGCTTTCGATCGACAGGGCGGCCCCAATCAGCCCCAGCATTTT.

This clonotype was picked up a small number of times. The chain employs TRBV9 and TRBJ2-5, with TRBD1 matching 7 bases. CDR1 and CDR2 from the germline V gene are SGDLS and YYNGEE. J gave up 5 bases and V 3 bases, and 4 bases lay outside the gene matches. The CDR3 is 13 amino acids. The CDR3 is CASSAQGWETQYF. In DNA form, the CDR3 reads TGTGCCAGCAGCGCACAGGGGTGGGAGACCCAGTACTTC.

In this sample, this clonotype turned up many times. The chain combines TRBV4-3 with TRBJ2-7; D might be TRBD1 or TRBD2, each matching 5 bases. This CDR3 region has 14 residues. With 1 base removed from V and 5 bases from J, the gap between germline ends came to 12 bases. Germline values: CDR1 LGHNA, CDR2 YSLEER. The CDR3 region is CASSQGGWDHEQYF. CDR3 bases: TGCGCCAGCAGCCAAGGCGGTTGGGACCACGAGCAGTACTTC.

Many counts were recorded for this clonotype. The genes are TRBV20-1 and TRBJ2-3; 10 positions agree with TRBD2. The CDR3 contains 17 residues. With V trimmed by 5 bases and J by 2 bases, 13 bases remained unmatched. CDR1 and CDR2 (germline): DFQATT, SNEGSKA (reference sequence). CDR3 protein: CSAVGTSGTSDTDTQYF. The CDR3 DNA reads as TGCAGTGCTGTGGGTACCTCCGGGACTAGCGACACAGATACGCAGTATTTT.

At least ten counts were recorded for this clonotype. This chain joins TRBV28 and TRBJ2-1; D not resolved. Trimming shortened V by 4 bases and J by 7 bases, and 8 bases separated the two germline ends. Germline assignment: CDR1 MDHEN and CDR2 SYDVKM. CDR3 length: 12 residues. CDR3 protein: CASSWERNEQFF. CDR3 nucleotides: TGTGCCAGCAGTTGGGAAAGGAATGAGCAGTTCTTC.

Comment on this clonotype: Compared with germline, one end of the junction differs, possibly owing to a read error. The V and J genes are TRBV6-5 and TRBJ2-5; D is uncertain. The CDR3 consists of 15 residues. The germline V gene encodes CDR1 MNHEY and CDR2 SVGAGI. CDR3 amino acids: CSSSYFPESQETQYF. The CDR3 DNA is TGTTCCAGCAGTTACTTCCCAGAATCACAAGAGACCCAGTACTTC.

This clonotype was observed a handful of times. CDR3 in DNA: TGTGCCAGCAGCCAAGTCGAAAAGACTAGCGGGAGGGAGACCCAGTACTTC. This translates into CASSQVEKTSGRETQYF. This chain links TRBV4-2 with TRBJ2-5; TRBD2 agrees at 13 bases. Germline CDR1 LGHNA, CDR2 YNFKEQ. V dropped 1 base and J dropped 5; count of bases not matched to a gene: 7. The CDR3 consists of 17 residues.